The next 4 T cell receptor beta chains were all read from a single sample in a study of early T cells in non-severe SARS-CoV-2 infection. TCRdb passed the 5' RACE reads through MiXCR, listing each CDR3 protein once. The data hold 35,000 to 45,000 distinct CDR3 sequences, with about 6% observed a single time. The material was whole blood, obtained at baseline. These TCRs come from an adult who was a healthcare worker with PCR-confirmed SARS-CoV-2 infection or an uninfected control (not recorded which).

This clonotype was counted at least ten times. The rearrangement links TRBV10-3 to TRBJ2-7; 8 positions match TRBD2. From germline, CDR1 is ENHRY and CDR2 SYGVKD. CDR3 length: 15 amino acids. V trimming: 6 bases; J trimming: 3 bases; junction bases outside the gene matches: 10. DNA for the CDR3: TGTGCCATCAGCGCCCAGGAGCGGGGGAGCTACGAGCAGTACTTC. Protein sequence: CAISAQERGSYEQYF.

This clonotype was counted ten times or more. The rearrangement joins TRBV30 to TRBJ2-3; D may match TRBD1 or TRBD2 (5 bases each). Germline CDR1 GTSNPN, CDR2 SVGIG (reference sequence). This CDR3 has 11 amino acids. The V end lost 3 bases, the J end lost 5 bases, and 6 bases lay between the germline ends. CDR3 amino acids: CAWRGEDTQYF. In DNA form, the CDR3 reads TGTGCCTGGAGGGGGGAAGATACGCAGTATTTT.

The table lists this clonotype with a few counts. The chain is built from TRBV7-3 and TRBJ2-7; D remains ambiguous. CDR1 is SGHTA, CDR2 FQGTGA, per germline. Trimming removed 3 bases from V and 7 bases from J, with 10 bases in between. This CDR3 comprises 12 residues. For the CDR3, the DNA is TGTGCCAGCAGCTTTAATGGTCGGGAGCAGTACTTC. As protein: CASSFNGREQYF. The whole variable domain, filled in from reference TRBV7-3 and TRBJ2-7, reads GAGVSQTPSNKVTEKGKYVELRCDPISGHTALYWYRQSLGQGPEFLIYFQGTGAADDSGLPNDRFFAVRPEGSVSTLKIQRTERGDSAVYLCASSFNGREQYFGPGTRLTVT.

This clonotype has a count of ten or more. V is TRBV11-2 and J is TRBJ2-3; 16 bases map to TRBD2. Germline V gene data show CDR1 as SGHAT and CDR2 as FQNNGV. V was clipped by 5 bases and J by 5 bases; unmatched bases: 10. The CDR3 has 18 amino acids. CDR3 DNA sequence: TGTGCCAGCAGCCCCGGAAAGGGACTAGCGGGGGGGCGAGATACGCAGTATTTT. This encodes CASSPGKGLAGGRDTQYF.